This TCR beta chain was found in a study of blood T cell repertoires in COVID-19. Looking at the study overall: Sample material is recorded as cDNA or gDNA derived from T cells, B-cell-depleted T cells, or PBMCs.

In terms of age and location, participants ranged from roughly 18 to 90 years and lived in fewer than 30 US areas. Cohorts were determined from participant-reported clinical history. For recovered donors of Cohort 3, there were two negative PCRs, clearance, or symptom resolution. Method: immunoSEQ multiplex PCR; TCRdb's copy keeps in-frame clones and lacks some. This repertoire shows about 400,000 clones, roughly 90% found once; its top ten account for 2.5% to 3%. This TCR was sampled from a woman aged 30 to 39 who had recovered from COVID-19. What was sequenced was PBMCs or T cells enriched from blood (not recorded which).

The CDR3, as DNA: TGTGCCAGCATGAGTTCTGGAAACACCATATATTTT. It is translated as CASMSSGNTIYF. This chain connects TRBV6-5 to TRBJ1-3; no firm D call. Germline CDR1 reads MNHEY; CDR2 reads SVGAGI. This CDR3 is built from 12 residues. The germline V and J ends were trimmed by 7 bases and 1 base, with 5 bases remaining between them.